This TCR beta chain emerged from a study of control samples from healthy donors and cancer patients. The table lists this clone with a few counts. Only in-frame clones appear in the TCRdb table, and some are missing; sequencing was by immunoSEQ multiplex PCR. The data show roughly 130,000 clones, around nine tenths seen once. Sequenced input: blood. This TCR came from a man aged 45-65 years in good health.

The CDR3 nucleotides are TGTGCCAGCAGTTCACCCTCTCAGGGGGCGGATGGCTACACCTTC. Encoded protein: CASSSPSQGADGYTF. This chain links TRBV28 with TRBJ1-2, with TRBD1 matching 8 bases. The junction had 10 bases not matched to a gene; V was cut back by 4 bases and J by 6 bases. The germline V gene has CDR1 MDHEN and CDR2 SYDVKM. CDR3 length: 15 residues.